This T cell receptor beta chain is drawn from a study of beta chain features in type 1 diabetes. Sequencing targeted expressed TCRB transcripts, as all isolated RNA had been reverse transcribed. Clones were read by immunoSEQ multiplex PCR, and TCRdb kept only the in-frame ones, dropping some. The sample holds 350,000 to 450,000 clones, about 14% seen once. Sorting of CD4+ naive, central memory, regulatory and stem cell-like memory cells was performed via CD45RO/CCR7/CD25/CD127/CD95/CD27. This clone was counted only a few times. Its matching antigen is unknown. Within the sample, other DNA sequences also encode this same CDR3. Study-level results: TCRB repertoires of naive, central memory and Treg cells appeared more similar among patients than among healthy donors. Although PCR might favor shorter templates, it would do so equally in patients and controls.

Germline trimming cut 1 base from V and 2 bases from J; bases unmatched to any gene: 1. CDR1 is SGHAT, CDR2 FQNNGV, per germline. This CDR3 spans 15 amino acids. V usage is TRBV11-2 and J usage is TRBJ2-7; 11 bases fit TRBD2. Sequenced input: naive CD4+ T cells from blood. This clonotype was obtained from a woman aged 18-29 years in good health. The CDR3 spells CASSLGLAGTYEQYF. CDR3 sequence (DNA): TGTGCCAGCAGCTTAGGACTAGCGGGAACCTACGAGCAGTACTTC.